The 20 T cell receptor beta chains below were found in one sample sequenced in a study of T-cell reconstitution after alpha-beta-depleted transplantation in children. Library preparation (for TCRbeta) was performed with unique molecular identifiers. One entry per CDR3 protein results from TCRdb running MiXCR on the PCR reads. The table shows 400,000 to 550,000 distinct CDR3 sequences, with roughly a tenth occurring only once. Material: PBMCs, obtained before TCRalphabeta/CD19-depleted stem cell transplant. The source of these receptors is a child aged 2-15 years with inherited bone marrow failure, due to receive a stem cell transplant.

The sample holds many counts of this clonotype. The chain combines TRBV7-8 with TRBJ2-3; TRBD2 matches at 7 bases. J gave up 5 bases and V 1 base, and 3 bases lay outside the gene matches. CDR1 is SGHVS and CDR2 is FQNEAQ in the germline V gene. CDR3 length: 14 residues. CDR3 loop: CASSLVGRGDTQYF. The CDR3 DNA reads as TGTGCCAGCAGCTTAGTGGGGAGGGGAGATACGCAGTATTTT.

This clonotype has a count of ten or more. This chain joins TRBV7-9 and TRBJ2-7, with a weak D call TRBD1 (5 bases). Germline V gene data show CDR1 as SEHNR and CDR2 as FQNEAQ (reference sequence). CDR3 length: 17 amino acids. V was pared by 1 base and J by 3 bases, with 19 bases between. The CDR3 reads CASSLVIGQGINYEQYF. In nucleotides, the CDR3 is TGTGCCAGCAGCTTAGTAATCGGGCAGGGTATTAACTACGAGCAGTACTTC.

This clonotype was recorded at least ten times. The rearrangement uses TRBV4-3 and TRBJ1-6, with unresolved D. V lost 6 bases and J lost 7, with 16 bases in between. The CDR3 runs 15 residues. Germline CDR1 is LGHNA and CDR2 is YSLEER. CDR3 coding DNA: TGCGCCAGCAGGGGTTTTCAAGGAAGGAATTCACCCCTCCACTTT. Protein: CASRGFQGRNSPLHF.

There are many counts of this clonotype. CDR3 in amino acids: CASSPWAGPNSPLHF. The CDR3, as DNA: TGCGCCAGCAGCCCCTGGGCAGGGCCAAATTCACCCCTCCACTTT. This rearrangement joins TRBV5-1 to TRBJ1-6, with D maybe TRBD1 (5 bases). Trimming cost V 4 bases and J 7 bases, with 15 bases left between them. The CDR3 is made up of 15 amino acids. Germline V gene lookup returns CDR1 SGHRS and CDR2 YFSETQ.

This clonotype was counted ten times or more. The rearrangement joins TRBV5-1 to TRBJ2-7, with 9 nucleotides matching TRBD1. Germline V gene sequence: CDR1 SGHRS, CDR2 YFSETQ. V dropped 0 bases and J dropped 2; count of bases not matched to a gene: 6. This CDR3 has 16 residues. CDR3 nucleotides: TGCGCCAGCAGCTTGGGTGGGACAGGGATCCCCTACGAGCAGTACTTC. Protein product: CASSLGGTGIPYEQYF.

This clonotype was seen many times. The gene calls are TRBV5-1 and TRBJ1-4, with D hard to call. Germline CDR1 is SGHRS and CDR2 is YFSETQ. CDR3 size: 13 residues. The V end was cut by 3 bases, the J end by 6 bases, with 9 bases between. This CDR3 reads CASSSLPDEKLFF. In nucleotides, the CDR3 is TGCGCCAGCAGCTCACTTCCCGATGAAAAACTGTTTTTT.

The chain uses TRBV15 and TRBJ2-5, with D possibly TRBD2 on 6 matching bases. This CDR3 contains 14 residues. Deletions cut 0 bases from V and 5 bases from J, with 10 bases between. Germline CDR1 is LNHNV and CDR2 is YYDKDF (reference sequence). CDR3 loop: CATSRDGRWETQYF. The CDR3 nucleotides are TGTGCCACCAGCAGAGACGGGAGATGGGAGACCCAGTACTTC.

This clonotype was seen at least ten times. The V gene is TRBV7-2, the J gene TRBJ1-6; no reliable D call. The V gene's germline CDR1 is SGHTA and CDR2 FQGNSA. This CDR3 comprises 14 residues. Trimming removed 1 base from V and 4 bases from J, with 5 bases in between. CDR3 coding DNA: TGTGCCAGCAGCTTAGGAGCTTATAATTCACCCCTCCACTTT. Translating gives CASSLGAYNSPLHF.

This clonotype was recorded at least ten times. V usage is TRBV4-3 and J usage is TRBJ2-3; D may be TRBD2 (7 bases). With 1 base removed from V and 5 bases from J, the gap between germline ends came to 13 bases. CDR1 is LGHNA, CDR2 YSLEER, per germline. This CDR3 is built from 15 residues. The CDR3 loop reads CASSQAGGHQDTQYF. The CDR3 DNA sequence: TGCGCCAGCAGCCAAGCGGGGGGACACCAAGATACGCAGTATTTT.

This clonotype was counted at least ten times. The chain joins TRBV7-9 to TRBJ2-1; no firm D call. V dropped 1 base and J dropped 6 bases, with 7 bases sitting between them. CDR3 length: 13 residues. Germline values: CDR1 SEHNR, CDR2 FQNEAQ (reference sequence). CDR3 in DNA: TGTGCCAGCAGCTTAGTCGTTGCCAATGAGCAGTTCTTC. Its translation: CASSLVVANEQFF.

This clonotype was seen ten or more times. In DNA, the CDR3 is TGTGCCAGCAGCCCAGGCTCTGGTGCCGGGGAGCTGTTTTTT. This gives the protein CASSPGSGAGELFF. V is TRBV5-6 and J is TRBJ2-2; D remains ambiguous. Per germline, CDR1 SGHDT and CDR2 YYEEEE. This CDR3 comprises 14 residues. Trimming took off 4 bases at V and 6 bases at J, with 13 bases between the two ends.

DNA of the CDR3: TGCGCCAGCAGTCAACCCACGCCACAGGGGGACAGGAACACCGGGGAGCTGTTTTTT. This codes for CASSQPTPQGDRNTGELFF. The rearrangement links TRBV23-1 to TRBJ2-2, with TRBD1 matching 8 bases. TRBV23-1 is annotated as an ORF whose role is uncertain. The CDR3 has 19 residues. Germline trimming cut 2 bases from V and 1 base from J; bases unmatched to any gene: 12.

This clonotype was counted ten times or more. The J gene is TRBJ2-1, the V gene TRBV11-2; D uncertain. Germline CDR1 is SGHAT and CDR2 is FQNNGV. V lost 2 bases to trimming and J lost 9 bases, with 11 bases between them. This CDR3 region has 13 residues. The CDR3 here is CASSLMEQPEQFF. CDR3 bases: TGTGCCAGCAGCTTAATGGAGCAGCCTGAGCAGTTCTTC.

A few counts support this clonotype. V and J are TRBV9 and TRBJ2-2; tentative D call: TRBD1 (7 bases). The V gene lost 3 bases and the J gene lost 3 bases, with 15 bases spanning the gap. Germline V gene sequence: CDR1 SGDLS, CDR2 YYNGEE. This CDR3 has 16 amino acids. CDR3 DNA: TGTGCCAGCAGCGATTCAGGAGGGGGCCACACCGGGGAGCTGTTTTTT. Translated, it gives CASSDSGGGHTGELFF.

The genes are TRBV30 and TRBJ1-1; D call uncertain. The CDR3 covers 13 residues. Germline-derived CDR1 and CDR2 are GTSNPN and SVGIG (reference sequence). Trimming cost V 0 bases and J 0 bases, with 5 bases left between them. CDR3 in amino acids: CAWSVVVNTEAFF. The CDR3 DNA sequence: TGTGCCTGGAGTGTAGTCGTGAACACTGAAGCTTTCTTT.

The chain employs TRBV19 and TRBJ2-5; 9 nucleotides line up with TRBD1. The CDR3 has 15 amino acids. V lost 5 bases to trimming and J lost 4 bases; unmatched junction nucleotides: 8. Per the germline V gene, CDR1 is LNHDA and CDR2 is SQIVND (reference sequence). The CDR3, as DNA: TGTGCCAGTAGTGTACAGGGGGCCTGGGGAGAGACCCAGTACTTC. Translation gives CASSVQGAWGETQYF.

This clonotype occurred many times. The chain recombines TRBV4-2 with TRBJ2-5, with 8 bases lining up with TRBD2. There are 15 residues in the CDR3. The V gene end was trimmed by 3 bases and the J gene end by 2 bases; junction bases not matched to a gene: 5. Germline CDR1 is LGHNA and CDR2 is YNFKEQ. The CDR3 DNA reads TGTGCCAGCAGCCAGGAACTAGCGGTTCAAGAGACCCAGTACTTC. It codes for CASSQELAVQETQYF.

This clonotype was detected many times. This chain links TRBV12-3 or TRBV12-4 with TRBJ2-7; 8 positions agree with TRBD1. This CDR3 is built from 14 residues. The V gene end was trimmed by 4 bases and the J gene end by 3 bases; junction bases not matched to a gene: 5. The CDR3 is CASSSDRADYEQYF. CDR3 DNA sequence: TGTGCCAGCAGTTCGGACAGGGCCGACTACGAGCAGTACTTC.

This clonotype was observed at least ten times. The chain links TRBV5-1 to TRBJ2-2, with a tentative D call TRBD2 (6 bases). This CDR3 is built from 16 residues. V was pared by 1 base and J by 1 base, with 11 bases between. The germline V gene has CDR1 SGHRS and CDR2 YFSETQ. The CDR3 loop reads CASSLRSGLNTGELFF. The CDR3 nucleotides read TGCGCCAGCAGCTTGCGTAGCGGACTGAACACCGGGGAGCTGTTTTTT.

Concerning this clonotype: Possible read error: a much larger clone is one base away. The chain carries TRBV20-1 and TRBJ2-1; D possibly matches TRBD1 or TRBD2 (5 bases each). There are 15 residues in the CDR3. The V gene's germline CDR1 is DFQATT and CDR2 SNEGSKA (reference sequence). The V end lost 0 bases, the J end lost 5 bases, and 14 bases lay between the germline ends. CDR3 coding DNA: TGCAGTGCTAGAGATTCCGGGACGGCACACAATGAGCAGTTCTTC. This encodes CSARDSGTAHNEQFF.